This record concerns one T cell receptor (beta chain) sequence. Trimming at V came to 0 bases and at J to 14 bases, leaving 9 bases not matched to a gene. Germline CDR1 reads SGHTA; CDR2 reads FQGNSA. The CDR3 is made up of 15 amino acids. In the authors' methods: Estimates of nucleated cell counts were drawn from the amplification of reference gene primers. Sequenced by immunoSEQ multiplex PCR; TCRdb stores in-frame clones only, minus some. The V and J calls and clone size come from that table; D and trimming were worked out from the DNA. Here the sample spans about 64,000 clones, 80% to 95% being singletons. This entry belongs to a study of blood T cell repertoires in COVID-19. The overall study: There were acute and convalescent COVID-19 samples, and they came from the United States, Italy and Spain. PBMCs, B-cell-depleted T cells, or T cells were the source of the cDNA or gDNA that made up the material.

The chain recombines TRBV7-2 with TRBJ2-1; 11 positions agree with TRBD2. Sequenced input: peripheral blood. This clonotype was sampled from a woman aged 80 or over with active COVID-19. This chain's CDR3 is CASSLARLAGGPKFF. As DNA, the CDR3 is TGTGCCAGCAGCTTAGCGAGGTTAGCGGGAGGGCCGAAGTTCTTC.